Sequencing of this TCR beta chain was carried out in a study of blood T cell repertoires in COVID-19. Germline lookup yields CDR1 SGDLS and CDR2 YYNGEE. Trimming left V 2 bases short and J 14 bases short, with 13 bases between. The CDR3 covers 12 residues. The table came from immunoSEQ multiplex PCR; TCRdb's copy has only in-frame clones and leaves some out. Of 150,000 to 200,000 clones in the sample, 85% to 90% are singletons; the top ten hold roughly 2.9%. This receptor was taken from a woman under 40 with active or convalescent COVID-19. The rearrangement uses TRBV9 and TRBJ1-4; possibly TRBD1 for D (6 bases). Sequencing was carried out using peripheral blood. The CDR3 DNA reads TGTGCCAGCAGCGTGCGTACAGGGAACCTGTTTTTT. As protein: CASSVRTGNLFF.